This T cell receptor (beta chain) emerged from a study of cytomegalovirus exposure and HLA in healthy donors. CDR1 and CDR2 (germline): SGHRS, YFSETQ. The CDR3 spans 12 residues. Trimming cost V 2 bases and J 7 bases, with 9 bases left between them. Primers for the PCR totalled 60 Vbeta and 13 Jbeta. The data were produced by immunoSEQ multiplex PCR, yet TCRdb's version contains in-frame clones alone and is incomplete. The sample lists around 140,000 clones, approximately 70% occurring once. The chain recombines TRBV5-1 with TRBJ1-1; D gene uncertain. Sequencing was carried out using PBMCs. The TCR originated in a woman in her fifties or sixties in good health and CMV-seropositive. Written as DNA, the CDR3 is TGCGCCAGCAGCTTCGGGGTAGGTGAAGCTTTCTTT. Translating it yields CASSFGVGEAFF.